This T cell receptor beta chain emerged from a study of cytomegalovirus exposure and HLA in healthy donors. The CDR3 runs 14 residues. Per the germline V gene, CDR1 is MNHEY and CDR2 is SVGAGI. V shed 0 bases and J shed 2 bases, with 8 bases lying between them. As to this clone: Its antigen is unidentified.

In the PCR, 60 Vbeta and 13 Jbeta primers were used. Repertoires were generated with immunoSEQ multiplex PCR, while TCRdb's copy carries only in-frame clones and drops some. The top ten clones hold roughly 1.4% of a sample with some 180,000 clones, approximately 80% of them seen once. Notes on the study in general: Sequencing probably produced one cluster of sequence variants that were highly shared.

The sequenced sample consisted of PBMCs. The V call is TRBV6-5, the J call TRBJ2-7, with D maybe TRBD2 (6 bases). The sequence was obtained from a girl aged 10-17 years in good health and CMV-seropositive. The chain's CDR3 is CASSYSEGPYEQYF. The CDR3 DNA follows: TGTGCCAGCAGTTACTCGGAGGGGCCCTACGAGCAGTACTTC.